The 21 T cell receptor beta chains reported below all come from one sample, sequenced in a study of T cells in localized non-small cell lung cancer. Generated by immunoSEQ multiplex PCR, the TCRdb table keeps only in-frame clones and is missing some. The sample records about 78,000 clones, about 83% being singletons. Here the sequenced sample was peripheral blood, taken before any cancer treatment. All receptors derive from a man aged 35 to 69 with stage I lung adenocarcinoma.

This chain connects TRBV27 to TRBJ2-7; 7 nucleotides line up with TRBD2. V trimming: 0 bases; J trimming: 7 bases; junction bases outside the gene matches: 15. The CDR3 spans 17 residues. The germline CDR1 and CDR2 sequences are MNHEY and SMNVEV (reference sequence). DNA of the CDR3: TGTGCCAGCAGTTTATCGACCTTGGGAGGGCCCCCTAGGGAGCAGTACTTC. Its protein is CASSLSTLGGPPREQYF.

This rearrangement joins TRBV27 to TRBJ2-7; D uncertain. This CDR3 is 13 amino acids long. The germline V gene has CDR1 MNHEY and CDR2 SMNVEV (reference sequence). V lost 3 bases, J lost 2 bases, and 8 bases lay in between. The CDR3 region is CASSFGRTYEQYF. The CDR3 DNA follows: TGTGCCAGCAGTTTTGGCCGAACCTACGAGCAGTACTTC.

The V gene is TRBV7-8, the J gene TRBJ2-7; 14 bases line up with TRBD2. CDR1 and CDR2 (germline): SGHVS, FQNEAQ. The CDR3 consists of 18 residues. The V gene end was trimmed by 4 bases and the J gene end by 2 bases; junction bases not matched to a gene: 10. Here the CDR3 reads CASSYGLAGGTVTYEQYF. As DNA, the CDR3 is TGTGCCAGCAGCTATGGACTAGCGGGAGGTACGGTGACCTACGAGCAGTACTTC.

The chain uses TRBV6-1 and TRBJ2-1; possibly TRBD1 for D (6 bases). This CDR3 has 14 amino acids. CDR1 and CDR2 from the germline V gene are MNHNS and SASEGT. V shed 0 bases and J shed 12 bases, with 15 bases lying between them. CDR3 sequence reads: CASSEARGFKGQFF. Written as DNA, the CDR3 is TGTGCCAGCAGTGAAGCTAGGGGGTTTAAGGGGCAGTTCTTC.

The chain links TRBV29-1 to TRBJ2-3, with 7 positions matching TRBD2. Per the germline V gene, CDR1 is SQVTM and CDR2 is ANQGSEA. The junction had 13 bases not matched to a gene; V was cut back by 3 bases and J by 1 base. The length of the CDR3 is 17 residues. The CDR3 protein is CSVDRLGEGLGTDTQYF. The CDR3 nucleotides are TGCAGCGTTGACCGGCTAGGGGAAGGACTAGGCACAGATACGCAGTATTTT.

The chain has TRBV5-5 and TRBJ2-6; D possibly uses TRBD1 or TRBD2 (5 bases each). This CDR3 comprises 17 residues. V was clipped by 4 bases and J by 0 bases, with 14 bases between them. Germline V lookup: CDR1 SGHKS, CDR2 YYEKEE (reference sequence). For the CDR3, the DNA is TGTGCCAGCAGCCCCGGGGCAGGGAGCTCTGGGGCCAACGTCCTGACTTTC. Amino acids: CASSPGAGSSGANVLTF.

The chain carries TRBV5-1 and TRBJ2-3, with 7 bases identical to TRBD1. This CDR3 comprises 14 residues. Germline values: CDR1 SGHRS, CDR2 YFSETQ. Trimming removed 4 bases from V and 4 bases from J; junction bases left unmatched: 6. Here the CDR3 DNA reads TGCGCCAGCAGCCTGCGACAGGGCCCAGATACGCAGTATTTT. This encodes CASSLRQGPDTQYF. Full variable domain (remainder filled in from reference TRBV5-1 and TRBJ2-3): KAGVTQTPRYLIKTRGQQVTLSCSPISGHRSVSWYQQTPGQGLQFLFEYFSETQRNKGNFPGRFSGRQFSNSRSEMNVSTLELGDSALYLCASSLRQGPDTQYFGPGTRLTVL.

The chain recombines TRBV7-2 with TRBJ1-4; no clear D. Germline V gene lookup returns CDR1 SGHTA and CDR2 FQGNSA. Trimming took off 1 base at V and 9 bases at J, with 9 bases between the two ends. The CDR3 covers 13 residues. CDR3 in DNA: TGTGCCAGCAGCTTAGGGGCCCGTCAAAAACTGTTTTTT. This translates into CASSLGARQKLFF.

J is TRBJ1-4 and V is TRBV18; 8 bases are a match to TRBD1. Germline V CDR1 and CDR2: KGHSH, LQKENI. The CDR3 length is 15 residues. J gave up 8 bases and V 1 base, and 6 bases lay outside the gene matches. In DNA, the CDR3 is TGTGCCAGCTCACCACTCGGGACAGGAGGCGAAAAACTGTTTTTT. Translated: CASSPLGTGGEKLFF. The full variable domain, completed using reference TRBV18 and TRBJ1-4, is NAGVMQNPRHLVRRRGQEARLRCSPMKGHSHVYWYRQLPEEGLKFMVYLQKENIIDESGMPKERFSAEFPKEGPSILRIQQVVRGDSAAYFCASSPLGTGGEKLFFGSGTQLSVL.

The V call is TRBV13, the J call TRBJ1-2; the D is unclear. V lost 5 bases and J lost 0, with 22 bases in between. Germline V gene sequence: CDR1 PRHDT, CDR2 FYEKMQ (reference sequence). This CDR3 has 18 residues. The CDR3 DNA reads as TGTGCCAGCAGCCCGGCGGGCAGACCCCCGGGAACTAACTATGGCTACACCTTC. Residues: CASSPAGRPPGTNYGYTF. Filled out from reference TRBV13 and TRBJ1-2, the complete variable domain reads AAGVIQSPRHLIKEKRETATLKCYPIPRHDTVYWYQQGPGQDPQFLISFYEKMQSDKGSIPDRFSAQQFSDYHSELNMSSLELGDSALYFCASSPAGRPPGTNYGYTFGSGTRLTVV.

This clone turned up a few times. The rearrangement links TRBV9 to TRBJ2-1, with a tentative D call TRBD2 (6 bases). Germline V gene sequence: CDR1 SGDLS, CDR2 YYNGEE. V was pared by 4 bases and J by 6 bases, with 14 bases between. The CDR3 is 14 residues long. The CDR3 coding sequence is TGTGCCAGCAGCCGCGGGGATGGGAGCAATGAGCAGTTCTTC. Translating gives CASSRGDGSNEQFF.

This chain uses TRBV6-5 with TRBJ2-6; no clear D. Germline V CDR1 and CDR2: MNHEY, SVGAGI. The CDR3 runs to 15 residues. The V end was cut by 2 bases, the J end by 0 bases, with 5 bases between. CDR3 sequence reads: CASSYLLSGANVLTF. The DNA for the CDR3 is TGTGCCAGCAGTTACCTCCTCTCTGGGGCCAACGTCCTGACTTTC.

This sequence joins TRBV6-5 and TRBJ2-7; TRBD2 agrees at 7 bases. Per the germline V gene, CDR1 is MNHEY and CDR2 is SVGAGI. V trimming: 8 bases; J trimming: 5 bases; junction bases outside the gene matches: 9. The CDR3 sequence is 13 residues long. The CDR3 protein is CASLASGTHEQYF. The CDR3 DNA follows: TGTGCCAGCCTGGCGAGCGGGACGCACGAGCAGTACTTC.

This clone was seen only once. The chain links TRBV11-2 to TRBJ2-2; unclear D gene. The V end lost 0 bases, the J end lost 1 base, and 12 bases lay between the germline ends. Germline-derived CDR1 and CDR2 are SGHAT and FQNNGV. This CDR3 region has 17 residues. CDR3: CASSLEQDRLNTGELFF. The CDR3 nucleotides are TGTGCCAGCAGCTTAGAGCAAGACCGCTTGAACACCGGGGAGCTGTTTTTT.

J is TRBJ2-3 and V is TRBV11-3; no clear D gene. Trimming left V 4 bases short and J 4 bases short, with 9 bases between. Germline CDR1 SGHNT, CDR2 YENEEA. The CDR3 runs to 13 residues. The CDR3, as DNA: TGTGCCAGCAGCTCCCACCTTTCAGATACGCAGTATTTT. Translation: CASSSHLSDTQYF.

The V call is TRBV2, the J call TRBJ2-1; tentative D call: TRBD2 (6 bases). V was shortened by 8 bases and J by 7 bases, with 24 bases between the two germline ends. The CDR3 contains 16 residues. The germline V gene has CDR1 SNHLY and CDR2 FYNNEI. The CDR3 region has the DNA TGTGCCAGCCGATTGCTAGCGAACCGTTTGGCAAATGAGCAGTTCTTC. Its translation: CASRLLANRLANEQFF.

V usage is TRBV27 and J usage is TRBJ2-6; D gene uncertain. Germline CDR1 reads MNHEY; CDR2 reads SMNVEV (reference sequence). Deletions cut 4 bases from V and 4 bases from J, with 5 bases between. This CDR3 has 13 residues. Written as DNA, the CDR3 is TGTGCCAGCAGTTCACGGGGGGCCAACGTCCTGACTTTC. This encodes CASSSRGANVLTF.

V usage is TRBV19 and J usage is TRBJ1-2, with TRBD1 identical over 9 bases. J gave up 7 bases and V 5 bases, and 8 bases lay outside the gene matches. Germline CDR1 reads LNHDA; CDR2 reads SQIVND (reference sequence). The CDR3 is 14 residues long. This CDR3 is CASSAIGQGSGYTF. The CDR3 bases are TGTGCCAGTAGTGCGATAGGACAGGGGAGTGGCTACACCTTC.

CDR3 protein: CAISVEWGDLTPYEQYF. In DNA form, the CDR3 reads TGTGCCATCAGTGTCGAATGGGGGGACTTGACACCCTACGAGCAGTACTTC. The rearrangement uses TRBV10-3 and TRBJ2-7; TRBD2 is a possible D gene (6 bases). Germline V gene sequence: CDR1 ENHRY, CDR2 SYGVKD. V was cut by 4 bases and J by 2 bases, with 21 bases left in between. This CDR3 spans 17 amino acids.

The rearrangement uses TRBV4-1 and TRBJ2-5; D not resolved. The J call may be faulty, since TRBJ2-7 better matches the DNA end. In germline, CDR1 is MGHRA, CDR2 YSYEKL. This CDR3 has 13 amino acids. The CDR3 sequence: CASSQASAYEQYF. The DNA for the CDR3 is TGCGCCAGCAGCCAAGCAAGTGCCTACGAGCAGTACTTC.

This chain links TRBV5-1 with TRBJ2-1; the D gene is possibly TRBD2 (6 bases). Germline loops: CDR1 SGHRS, CDR2 YFSETQ. Trimming left V 0 bases short and J 8 bases short, with 21 bases between. This CDR3 contains 17 residues. Written as DNA, the CDR3 is TGCGCCAGCAGCTTGGGCCCCACTAGCCAGAGGACCGATGAGCAGTTCTTC. It translates to CASSLGPTSQRTDEQFF.